This T cell receptor (beta chain) was profiled in a study of blood T cell repertoires in COVID-19. Overall study: PBMCs, B-cell-depleted T cells, or T cells provided the cDNA or gDNA that made up the material.

The CDR3 is made up of 14 amino acids. Germline assignment: CDR1 SGHNT and CDR2 YENEEA. The V gene end was trimmed by 4 bases and the J gene end by 7 bases; junction bases not matched to a gene: 6. This clone occurred once. Clones were read by immunoSEQ multiplex PCR, and TCRdb kept only the in-frame ones, dropping some. The sample records roughly 190,000 clones, approximately 82% being singletons. V gene TRBV11-3 combines with J gene TRBJ2-2, with 7 bases matching TRBD2. This TCR was sampled from a man aged 50-60 years with active or convalescent COVID-19. The sample was peripheral blood. In nucleotides, the CDR3 is TGTGCCAGCAGCTCCTCCGGGACTATCGGGGAGCTGTTTTTT. Translation gives CASSSSGTIGELFF. Combining the CDR3 with reference TRBV11-3 and TRBJ2-2 gives the whole variable domain EAGVVQSPRYKIIEKKQPVAFWCNPISGHNTLYWYLQNLGQGPELLIRYENEEAVDDSQLPKDRFSAERLKGVDSTLKIQPAELGDSAVYLCASSSSGTIGELFFGEGSRLTVL.